This T cell receptor beta chain was sequenced during a study of blood T cell repertoires in COVID-19 (TCRdb year 2020). Looking at the study overall: Samples from collaborators originated in the United States, Italy and Spain and spanned both the acute and convalescent phases of COVID-19. The prospective study material was composed of cDNA or gDNA derived from T cells, B-cell-depleted T cells, or PBMCs. Subjects who had been exposed to COVID-19, were actively infected with it, or had recovered from it provided the deeply sampled blood TCRbeta repertoires that made up the dataset. The repertoires were released in a freely available public database intended as a resource for research on the immune response to SARS-CoV-2. The samples were drawn from the first 160 participants of the ongoing ImmuneRACE study and from some 1,300 subjects provided by 6 global collaborators. Sample metadata almost always included a de-identified subject ID, COVID-19 status, age in years and sex. Where available, HLA class I and class II types were taken from metadata supplied by the sample provider and were not determined by assay-based typing.

A second Seattle source provided samples from volunteer blood donors who had recovered from COVID-19. Each collaborating institution followed its own protocols to collect whole blood in K2EDTA tubes. For TCRbeta analysis, collaborators shipped samples in one of three forms: frozen whole blood, isolated PBMCs, or DNA extracted from either of those sample types. V loses 10 bases of germline sequence and J loses 0 bases, and the interval between the two ends is 14 bases. CDR1 and CDR2 are read off the germline V gene as ENHRY and SYGVKD. The CDR3 spans 14 residues, from the cysteine through the phenylalanine. Just the 42-base CDR3 DNA is kept, in frame starting at base 1. TCRbeta CDR3 regions were amplified from genomic DNA using the immunoSEQ Assay, a bias-controlled multiplex PCR. Per the source publication's procedure: Nucleated cell counts per sample were estimated from amplification of reference gene primers within the assay. To quantify the absolute abundance of each unique TCRbeta CDR3 rearrangement, sequence reads were collapsed and filtered. For each sample, productive Simpson clonality was calculated as the square root of Simpson's diversity index across productive rearrangements. TCRdb provides this immuneACCESS table in a form limited to in-frame rearrangements. Some clones are lacking; in checked studies, under half of them reflect an unresolved V gene, and why the rest are absent is not known. V and J calls and clone size are those listed in that table; D and trimming were worked out from the DNA. The sample table records under 300,000 clones; about 85% of these occur just once. More than 6% of the sample is in the top ten clones.

Comments on this clone: Its binding antigen is unknown. Base-call qualities are not available, and no considerably larger clone is one nucleotide away.

Overall results and qualifications from the work: How much clinical and demographic metadata was included differed by source and by participant, and the metadata was provided uncurated.

The source material was peripheral blood. The sequence was collected from a man in his fifties or sixties who had recovered from COVID-19. The chain is made from TRBV10-3 and TRBJ2-3; a tentative D match to TRBD2 spans 6 bases. The nucleotide sequence reads as follows: TGTGCCACCGCCGGGGGTACTAGCACAGATACGCAGTATTTT. It codes for CATAGGTSTDTQYF.